Each of the 18 T cell receptor beta chains below was sequenced from the same sample in a study of regulatory T cells in long-lasting Graves disease. Time point specified: newly diagnosed GD, antithyroid drugs for less than 3 months. From PBMCs, RNA was extracted and then used to make the TCR library. The TCR beta library used iRepertoire HTBI primers with Arm-PCR amplification of CDR3. TCRdb ran MiXCR on the multiplex PCR reads and lists one entry per CDR3 protein. The sample includes about 540,000 distinct CDR3 sequences, about 13% seen only once; the top ten take roughly a tenth. These same data were also listed under a study on T cells in Graves' hyperthyroidism and ophthalmopathy.

The sequenced sample was peripheral blood mononuclear cells (PBMCs), obtained at new diagnosis, from a patient treated with antithyroid drugs. Receptor source: a young man with Graves disease.

The gene calls are TRBV5-1 and TRBJ2-1; the match to TRBD1 covers 10 bases. After removal of 4 bases from V and 8 bases from J, the junction contained 18 bases not matched to a gene. The CDR3 covers 18 residues. Germline values: CDR1 SGHRS, CDR2 YFSETQ. CDR3 sequence: CASSGPGTGEYVLDEQFF. The CDR3 DNA sequence: TGCGCCAGCAGCGGACCCGGGACAGGGGAGTACGTACTGGATGAGCAGTTCTTC. The variable domain in full, with the rest retrieved from reference TRBV5-1 and TRBJ2-1, is KAGVTQTPRYLIKTRGQQVTLSCSPISGHRSVSWYQQTPGQGLQFLFEYFSETQRNKGNFPGRFSGRQFSNSRSEMNVSTLELGDSALYLCASSGPGTGEYVLDEQFFGPGTRLTVL.

A few counts support this clonotype. The chain links TRBV12-3 or TRBV12-4 to TRBJ2-5, with 11 bases that match TRBD2. V lost 2 bases to trimming and J lost 6 bases; unmatched junction nucleotides: 2. The CDR3 covers 14 residues. The CDR3 DNA is TGTGCCAGCAGTTTAAGACTAGCGGGGAAGACCCAGTACTTC. Residues: CASSLRLAGKTQYF.

This clonotype was seen many times. The rearrangement uses TRBV2 and TRBJ2-3; D unclear. CDR3 length equals 17 residues. The V gene's germline CDR1 is SNHLY and CDR2 FYNNEI. V was clipped by 8 bases and J by 0 bases, with 21 bases between them. The CDR3 here is CASFPNTATSSTDTQYF. DNA for the CDR3: TGTGCCAGCTTCCCCAATACCGCCACCTCTAGCACAGATACGCAGTATTTT.

Only a few counts were recorded for this clonotype. The J gene is TRBJ1-5, the V gene TRBV19; D is ambiguous. CDR1 and CDR2 (germline): LNHDA, SQIVND (reference sequence). This CDR3 is 13 amino acids long. V shed 3 bases and J shed 8 bases, with 11 bases lying between them. The chain's CDR3 is CASSMIREEPQHF. CDR3 in DNA: TGTGCCAGTAGTATGATCCGCGAGGAGCCCCAGCATTTT. Combining the CDR3 with reference TRBV19 and TRBJ1-5 gives the whole variable domain DGGITQSPKYLFRKEGQNVTLSCEQNLNHDAMYWYRQDPGQGLRLIYYSQIVNDFQKGDIAEGYSVSREKKESFPLTVTSAQKNPTAFYLCASSMIREEPQHFGDGTRLSIL.

On this clonotype: A much larger clone differs from this one at a single base, so this may be a read error. V is TRBV7-9 and J is TRBJ2-4; TRBD1 matches 9 bases. CDR3 length equals 14 residues. CDR1 and CDR2 (germline): SEHNR, FQNEAQ (reference sequence). V trimming: 5 bases; J trimming: 13 bases; junction bases outside the gene matches: 12. The CDR3: CASSHRDRDNEQYF. The CDR3 DNA sequence: TGTGCCAGCAGCCACCGGGACAGGGACAATGAGCAGTACTTC. The full variable domain, with the rest looked up from reference TRBV7-9 and TRBJ2-4, is DTGVSQNPRHKITKRGQNVTFRCDPISEHNRLYWYRQTLGQGPEFLTYFQNEAQLEKSRLLSDRFSAERPKGSFSTLEIQRTEQGDSAMYLCASSHRDRDNEQYFGAGTRLSVL.

This clonotype was found many times. The chain has TRBV6-5 and TRBJ1-5; D perhaps matches TRBD1 (5 bases). Germline CDR1 is MNHEY and CDR2 is SVGAGI. This CDR3 region has 16 residues. V gave up 2 bases and J gave up 3 bases, with 14 bases separating them. CDR3: CASSYGGDGDNQPQHF. The CDR3 DNA reads TGTGCCAGCAGTTACGGGGGAGACGGGGACAATCAGCCCCAGCATTTT.

This chain's CDR3 is CATSRGTRGEKLFF. CDR3 nucleotides: TGTGCCACCAGCAGGGGCACCCGGGGGGAAAAACTGTTTTTT. V is TRBV15 and J is TRBJ1-4; perhaps TRBD1 as D (5 bases). The V gene lost 3 bases and the J gene lost 8 bases, with 13 bases spanning the gap. Germline CDR1 LNHNV, CDR2 YYDKDF (reference sequence). The CDR3 is 14 amino acids.

At least ten counts were recorded for this clonotype. A read error may account for a junction end that differs from germline. This chain links TRBV6-2 or TRBV6-3 with TRBJ2-7; 14 bases fit TRBD2. CDR1 is MNHEY and CDR2 is SVGEGT in the germline V gene. There are 14 residues in the CDR3. CDR3 sequence: CASRGLAGDYEQYF. The DNA of the CDR3 is TGCGCCAGCAGGGGACTAGCGGGAGACTACGAGCAGTACTTC.

This clonotype appeared many times. This chain joins TRBV12-3 or TRBV12-4 and TRBJ2-1, with 12 nucleotides matching TRBD2. V dropped 6 bases and J dropped 6; count of bases not matched to a gene: 12. This CDR3 spans 17 amino acids. CDR3 coding DNA: TGTGCCAGCAGGGCAAGGTTCGGGACTAGCGGGTTCAATGAGCAGTTCTTC. It codes for CASRARFGTSGFNEQFF.

This chain uses TRBV5-1 with TRBJ1-2, with 8 nucleotides matching TRBD1. The CDR3 has 13 residues. Trimming took 7 bases from V and 6 from J; bases not matched to a gene: 8. Per the germline V gene, CDR1 is SGHRS and CDR2 is YFSETQ. The CDR3 nucleotides read TGCGCCAGCGGCGGACAGGGAGTCCATGGCTACACCTTC. Protein product: CASGGQGVHGYTF.

This clonotype was seen ten or more times. This chain links TRBV11-2 with TRBJ1-1; no firm D call. The ends were cut back, 1 base at V and 6 bases at J, with 6 bases in the middle. This CDR3 has 12 amino acids. Germline assignment: CDR1 SGHAT and CDR2 FQNNGV. CDR3 coding DNA: TGTGCCAGCAGCTTAGGTCGAGCTGAAGCTTTCTTT. This encodes CASSLGRAEAFF.

The table lists this clonotype with many counts. This chain joins TRBV20-1 and TRBJ2-5, with 8 bases fitting TRBD1. Germline CDR1 reads DFQATT; CDR2 reads SNEGSKA (reference sequence). V was pared by 6 bases and J by 5 bases, with 14 bases of the junction left unmatched. The CDR3 loop spans 15 amino acids. CDR3 bases: TGCAGTGCGGCAGGGACAGGCGGCCGGCGGGAGACCCAGTACTTC. Amino acids: CSAAGTGGRRETQYF.

This clonotype occurred many times. V gene TRBV11-2 combines with J gene TRBJ2-7; tentative D call: TRBD1 (6 bases). The germline V gene has CDR1 SGHAT and CDR2 FQNNGV. The CDR3 sequence is 14 residues long. V lost 3 bases and J 5 bases, leaving 14 bases between the germline ends. Written as DNA, the CDR3 is TGTGCCAGCAGCTTGAGGGGGTTTCGCGACGAGCAGTACTTC. It translates to CASSLRGFRDEQYF.

This clonotype was seen ten or more times. The V gene is TRBV28, the J gene TRBJ2-3, with TRBD2 as a possible D gene (5 bases). The CDR3 extends over 14 amino acids. In germline, CDR1 is MDHEN, CDR2 SYDVKM. Trimming pared 4 bases from V and 0 bases from J, leaving 8 bases between. The CDR3 loop reads CASSWELSTDTQYF. The CDR3 DNA reads as TGTGCCAGCAGTTGGGAGCTCAGCACAGATACGCAGTATTTT.

The chain is built from TRBV5-1 and TRBJ1-2; TRBD1 matches at 10 bases. V gave up 2 bases and J gave up 11 bases; unmatched junction bases: 9. CDR1 is SGHRS and CDR2 is YFSETQ in the germline V gene. The CDR3 is made up of 14 amino acids. The CDR3 spells CASSLSGTGERYTF. In DNA, the CDR3 is TGCGCCAGCAGCTTAAGCGGGACAGGGGAGAGGTACACCTTC. Full variable domain (outside the CDR3, taken from reference TRBV5-1 and TRBJ1-2): KAGVTQTPRYLIKTRGQQVTLSCSPISGHRSVSWYQQTPGQGLQFLFEYFSETQRNKGNFPGRFSGRQFSNSRSEMNVSTLELGDSALYLCASSLSGTGERYTFGSGTRLTVV.

This clonotype was found many times. The chain is built from TRBV29-1 and TRBJ2-7, with D maybe TRBD1 (5 bases). V shed 3 bases and J shed 1 base, with 7 bases lying between them. This CDR3 is built from 12 residues. Germline V lookup: CDR1 SQVTM, CDR2 ANQGSEA. The CDR3 is CSVDKGSYEQYF. CDR3 coding DNA: TGCAGCGTTGATAAGGGGTCCTACGAGCAGTACTTC.

Remarks on this clonotype: The conserved phenylalanine or tryptophan normally closing the CDR3 is absent here, so this likely arose from a read error. The chain uses TRBV29-1 and TRBJ2-3; possibly TRBD1 for D (6 bases). CDR3 length: 12 residues. The V gene's germline CDR1 is SQVTM and CDR2 ANQGSEA. V was pared by 8 bases and J by 6 bases, with 15 bases between. DNA of the CDR3: TGCAGCATTCGGACAGTTGGGGATACGCAGTATTCT. Protein product: CSIRTVGDTQYS.

The J gene is TRBJ2-1, the V gene TRBV13, with 9 positions matching TRBD2. The V segment lost 6 bases and the J segment 7 bases; nucleotides outside the gene matches: 16. There are 17 residues in the CDR3. Germline CDR1 is PRHDT and CDR2 is FYEKMQ (reference sequence). The CDR3 DNA sequence: TGTGCCAGCAGATTACTTAGTCCCGCGGGAGGGGGAAATGAGCAGTTCTTC. Amino acids: CASRLLSPAGGGNEQFF.